One sample yielded the 32 T cell receptor beta chains listed below, sequenced in a study of T cell changes during pregnancy in multiple sclerosis. The repertoire was sequenced with immunoSEQ multiplex PCR; TCRdb's copy has only in-frame clones and lacks some. The sample includes tens of thousands of clones, around nine tenths seen only once; the top ten take around 0.5%. Sequencing used CD4+ T cells from peripheral blood mononuclear cells, obtained in the second trimester of pregnancy. Source of these receptors: a female donor with multiple sclerosis, enrolled in a pregnancy study.

The rearrangement links TRBV9 to TRBJ2-7; 7 bases are shared with TRBD2. Germline V gives CDR1 SGDLS, CDR2 YYNGEE. The CDR3 length is 12 residues. The ends lost 6 bases at V and 7 bases at J; junction bases unmatched: 7. This CDR3 reads CASNLGEGEQYF. The CDR3 DNA reads TGTGCCAGCAACTTGGGGGAGGGTGAGCAGTACTTC.

The chain uses TRBV5-6 and TRBJ2-4, with D possibly being TRBD2 (5 bases). There are 18 residues in the CDR3. Trimming left V 4 bases short and J 0 bases short, with 20 bases between. From germline, CDR1 is SGHDT and CDR2 YYEEEE. Here the CDR3 reads CASSPTVGVLVAKNIQYF. In nucleotides, the CDR3 is TGTGCCAGCAGCCCCACTGTCGGGGTTTTGGTAGCCAAAAACATTCAGTACTTC.

The chain employs TRBV7-2 and TRBJ2-5; no firm D call. Trimming shortened V by 3 bases and J by 3 bases, and 2 bases separated the two germline ends. This CDR3 has 11 residues. Germline assignment: CDR1 SGHTA and CDR2 FQGNSA. The CDR3: CASSFKETQYF. DNA for the CDR3: TGTGCCAGCAGCTTCAAAGAGACCCAGTACTTC.

This clone was observed a single time. The V and J genes are TRBV10-3 and TRBJ1-2; 7 positions match TRBD1. Trimming removed 3 bases from V and 0 bases from J; junction bases left unmatched: 13. The CDR3 runs 18 residues. Per germline, CDR1 ENHRY and CDR2 SYGVKD. This CDR3 is CAISETPGTARTNYGYTF. The DNA of the CDR3 is TGTGCCATCAGTGAAACCCCCGGGACAGCGCGCACTAACTATGGCTACACCTTC.

V is TRBV19 and J is TRBJ2-2; D possibly corresponds to TRBD1 (6 bases). Germline V gives CDR1 LNHDA, CDR2 SQIVND (reference sequence). This CDR3 region has 14 residues. Trimming took 9 bases from V and 5 from J, leaving 16 bases between them. CDR3 coding DNA: TGTGCCAGCCGCGGACAGATCGGGACCGGGGAGCTGTTTTTT. Translating it yields CASRGQIGTGELFF.

The chain is built from TRBV19 and TRBJ2-1; the match to TRBD2 covers 8 bases. V dropped 3 bases and J dropped 3; count of bases not matched to a gene: 4. Per the germline V gene, CDR1 is LNHDA and CDR2 is SQIVND (reference sequence). This CDR3 contains 15 residues. Here the CDR3 reads CASSMIAGNYNEQFF. In DNA form, the CDR3 reads TGTGCCAGTAGTATGATAGCGGGGAACTACAATGAGCAGTTCTTC. The full variable domain, rest sourced from reference TRBV19 and TRBJ2-1, is DGGITQSPKYLFRKEGQNVTLSCEQNLNHDAMYWYRQDPGQGLRLIYYSQIVNDFQKGDIAEGYSVSREKKESFPLTVTSAQKNPTAFYLCASSMIAGNYNEQFFGPGTRLTVL.

V usage is TRBV23-1 and J usage is TRBJ2-7; tentative D call: TRBD2 (5 bases). TRBV23-1 is flagged as an ORF with uncertain function. Trimming removed 8 bases at V and 5 bases at J, with 19 bases between. This CDR3 contains 14 residues. The CDR3 region is CASPHGSIEDEQYF. For the CDR3, the DNA is TGCGCCAGCCCACATGGGAGTATTGAGGACGAGCAGTACTTC.

V and J are TRBV13 and TRBJ2-7, with 7 bases lining up with TRBD1. Trimming cost V 2 bases and J 3 bases; bases outside gene matches: 7. CDR1 and CDR2 (germline): PRHDT, FYEKMQ (reference sequence). The CDR3 spans 15 residues. CDR3 sequence: CASSLRVGQSYEQYF. CDR3 bases: TGTGCCAGCAGCTTAAGGGTGGGACAGAGCTACGAGCAGTACTTC.

This rearrangement joins TRBV7-9 to TRBJ2-5; 14 bases fit TRBD2. The length of the CDR3 is 18 residues. From germline, CDR1 is SEHNR and CDR2 FQNEAQ (reference sequence). V was pared by 5 bases and J by 3 bases, with 11 bases of the junction left unmatched. The DNA of the CDR3 is TGTGCCAGCAGCCGTGGACTAGCGGGAGGATGGATAAAAGAGACCCAGTACTTC. Translated: CASSRGLAGGWIKETQYF. Together with reference TRBV7-9 and TRBJ2-5, the CDR3 gives the full variable domain: DTGVSQNPRHKITKRGQNVTFRCDPISEHNRLYWYRQTLGQGPEFLTYFQNEAQLEKSRLLSDRFSAERPKGSFSTLEIQRTEQGDSAMYLCASSRGLAGGWIKETQYFGPGTRLLVL.

The chain recombines TRBV7-8 with TRBJ1-3; 7 nucleotides agree with TRBD1. Germline V gene sequence: CDR1 SGHVS, CDR2 FQNEAQ. The CDR3 has 15 residues. With V trimmed by 2 bases and J by 3 bases, 4 bases remained unmatched. The chain's CDR3 is CASSLRRGDGNTIYF. For the CDR3, the DNA is TGTGCCAGCAGCTTACGCAGGGGGGATGGAAACACCATATATTTT.

This chain connects TRBV13 to TRBJ2-1; TRBD1 agrees at 10 bases. Per germline, CDR1 PRHDT and CDR2 FYEKMQ (reference sequence). V shed 4 bases and J 7 bases; nucleotides not matched to a gene: 7. The CDR3 is made up of 15 amino acids. CDR3 sequence reads: CASSSGTGDVNEQFF. In DNA, the CDR3 is TGTGCCAGCAGCTCCGGGACAGGGGATGTAAATGAGCAGTTCTTC.

This clone was seen only once. This sequence joins TRBV7-9 and TRBJ2-7; 9 nucleotides agree with TRBD2. The CDR3 loop spans 16 amino acids. Germline V lookup: CDR1 SEHNR, CDR2 FQNEAQ (reference sequence). After removal of 0 bases from V and 2 bases from J, the junction contained 5 bases not matched to a gene. CDR3 in DNA: TGTGCCAGCAGCTTAGCGGCGACTAGCGGCCCCTACGAGCAGTACTTC. Translated: CASSLAATSGPYEQYF.

The chain recombines TRBV19 with TRBJ1-1; 10 bases line up with TRBD1. The germline V gene has CDR1 LNHDA and CDR2 SQIVND (reference sequence). V lost 4 bases to trimming and J lost 1 base; unmatched junction nucleotides: 6. This CDR3 is 16 amino acids long. The CDR3 spells CASSSGTGAGNTEAFF. CDR3 coding DNA: TGTGCCAGTAGTAGTGGGACAGGGGCGGGGAACACTGAAGCTTTCTTT.

V gene TRBV7-3 combines with J gene TRBJ2-3, with TRBD2 identical over 8 bases. The germline V gene encodes CDR1 SGHTA and CDR2 FQGTGA. This CDR3 region has 14 residues. The junction had 7 bases not matched to a gene; V was cut back by 5 bases and J by 6 bases. CDR3 region: CASSLRGGPDTQYF. The CDR3 bases are TGTGCCAGCAGCCTCCGGGGGGGCCCGGATACGCAGTATTTT.

The chain employs TRBV5-4 and TRBJ1-2; weak D call: TRBD1 (6 bases). The V gene lost 4 bases and the J gene lost 5 bases, with 15 bases spanning the gap. This CDR3 is 14 amino acids long. The germline V gene has CDR1 SGHNT and CDR2 YYREEE (reference sequence). The CDR3 DNA follows: TGTGCCAGCAGCCCAGGGGATCCCTATTATGGCTACACCTTC. It is translated as CASSPGDPYYGYTF.

The chain employs TRBV18 and TRBJ2-3, with D possibly matching TRBD2 (5 bases). Germline V gene sequence: CDR1 KGHSH, CDR2 LQKENI. The CDR3 runs to 13 residues. V lost 6 bases and J lost 5, with 12 bases in between. The CDR3 coding sequence is TGTGCCAGCTCCCGGACGGCGGGAGATACGCAGTATTTT. Translating gives CASSRTAGDTQYF.

This rearrangement joins TRBV10-3 to TRBJ2-2, with 8 nucleotides matching TRBD1. The CDR3 has 15 amino acids. CDR1 and CDR2 from the germline V gene are ENHRY and SYGVKD. V was clipped by 4 bases and J by 6 bases; unmatched bases: 7. The CDR3 is CAISVLQGVAGELFF. CDR3 coding DNA: TGTGCCATCAGTGTGCTACAGGGGGTCGCCGGGGAGCTGTTTTTT.

The chain links TRBV28 to TRBJ2-1; a possible D gene is TRBD1 (6 bases). Germline assignment: CDR1 MDHEN and CDR2 SYDVKM. The CDR3 has 14 residues. Trimming pared 4 bases from V and 5 bases from J, leaving 12 bases between. The CDR3 DNA sequence: TGTGCCAGCAGTTCGGACAGTTATAACAATGAGCAGTTCTTC. Translating it yields CASSSDSYNNEQFF.

The chain is built from TRBV9 and TRBJ2-2; 8 bases line up with TRBD1. The germline gives CDR1 SGDLS, CDR2 YYNGEE. With V trimmed by 0 bases and J by 6 bases, 10 bases remained unmatched. This CDR3 region has 17 residues. The chain's CDR3 is CASSVDIRGRDPGELFF. The DNA for the CDR3 is TGTGCCAGCAGCGTAGATATCAGGGGGCGGGATCCCGGGGAGCTGTTTTTT.

This clone has just one count. The V and J genes are TRBV6-1 and TRBJ2-5; 15 nucleotides line up with TRBD2. V gave up 4 bases and J gave up 4 bases; unmatched junction bases: 10. The CDR3 contains 18 residues. Looked up from germline, CDR1 is MNHNS and CDR2 is SASEGT. The CDR3 nucleotides read TGTGCCAGCAGTGCAGGAACTCTGGGACTAGCGGGAGGAGAGACCCAGTACTTC. Translating gives CASSAGTLGLAGGETQYF.

The J gene is TRBJ2-7, the V gene TRBV28, with D uncertain. V was clipped by 3 bases and J by 0 bases, with 9 bases between them. From germline, CDR1 is MDHEN and CDR2 SYDVKM. The CDR3 consists of 14 residues. Here the CDR3 DNA reads TGTGCCAGCAGTTTTGGCGGAAGCTCCTACGAGCAGTACTTC. Translation gives CASSFGGSSYEQYF.

J is TRBJ2-7 and V is TRBV4-2, with 8 positions matching TRBD1. CDR1 LGHNA and CDR2 YNFKEQ come from the germline V gene. Germline trimming cut 1 base from V and 6 bases from J; bases unmatched to any gene: 8. CDR3 length equals 15 residues. The DNA of the CDR3 is TGTGCCAGCAGCCAAGTTCGGCAGGGGGCTGGCGAGCAGTACTTC. This translates into CASSQVRQGAGEQYF.

The chain combines TRBV6-1 with TRBJ1-5; 7 bases map to TRBD1. This CDR3 has 13 amino acids. Germline V gives CDR1 MNHNS, CDR2 SASEGT. The V segment lost 6 bases and the J segment 2 bases; nucleotides outside the gene matches: 1. The CDR3 protein is CASRDRGNQPQHF. The DNA of the CDR3 is TGTGCCAGCAGAGACAGGGGCAATCAGCCCCAGCATTTT.

The J gene is TRBJ1-2, the V gene TRBV6-1; 10 bases are a match to TRBD1. The junction had 1 base not matched to a gene; V was cut back by 6 bases and J by 3 bases. The germline gives CDR1 MNHNS, CDR2 SASEGT. The CDR3 loop spans 13 amino acids. The CDR3 protein is CASRTGGDYGYTF. Here the CDR3 DNA reads TGTGCCAGCAGGACAGGGGGCGACTATGGCTACACCTTC.

The chain carries TRBV5-1 and TRBJ2-5, with 9 bases lining up with TRBD2. This CDR3 comprises 15 residues. CDR1 SGHRS and CDR2 YFSETQ come from the germline V gene. V was clipped by 6 bases and J by 4 bases; unmatched bases: 10. CDR3 loop: CASNLAGARGETQYF. CDR3 coding DNA: TGCGCCAGCAATTTAGCGGGGGCGAGGGGAGAGACCCAGTACTTC.

Concerning this clone itself: Mismatch with germline at one junction end may stem from a read error. This specimen includes other DNA sequences encoding the same CDR3. The chain links TRBV6-5 to TRBJ1-3, with D possibly TRBD1 on 5 matching bases. CDR1 and CDR2 (germline): MNHEY, SVGAGI. The CDR3 sequence is 16 residues long. The CDR3 bases are TGTGCCAGCAGCTACTTCCAGGGTTCGGCTGGAAACACCATATATTTT. Translation gives CASSYFQGSAGNTIYF.

The rearrangement joins TRBV28 to TRBJ2-7, with D possibly matching TRBD2 (5 bases). The CDR3 runs to 11 residues. V was trimmed by 5 bases and J by 6 bases, leaving 8 bases between them. Germline CDR1 reads MDHEN; CDR2 reads SYDVKM. The CDR3 reads CASSPRGEQYF. The CDR3 DNA reads as TGTGCCAGCAGTCCACGGGGCGAGCAGTACTTC.

The chain recombines TRBV6-5 with TRBJ2-7; 7 positions match TRBD1. J lost 1 base, V lost 6 bases, and 3 bases had no gene match. This CDR3 has 13 residues. CDR1 is MNHEY and CDR2 is SVGAGI in the germline V gene. CDR3 DNA sequence: TGTGCCAGCAGACAGACAGGGTCCTACGAGCAGTACTTC. Amino acid sequence: CASRQTGSYEQYF.

The chain is built from TRBV10-3 and TRBJ2-3; D perhaps matches TRBD1 (5 bases). V lost 4 bases, J lost 2 bases, and 10 bases lay in between. Germline V gene sequence: CDR1 ENHRY, CDR2 SYGVKD. The CDR3 is made up of 14 amino acids. In DNA, the CDR3 is TGTGCCATCAGTGGGGGCAAAATCACAGATACGCAGTATTTT. Translated, it gives CAISGGKITDTQYF.

V gene TRBV30 combines with J gene TRBJ1-4, with D unresolved. The V and J ends lost 2 bases and 4 bases respectively, with 11 bases between them. Germline-derived CDR1 and CDR2 are GTSNPN and SVGIG (reference sequence). CDR3 length: 14 residues. CDR3 nucleotide sequence: TGTGCCTGGAGTCTTGTTCAGGTTAATGAAAAACTGTTTTTT. Amino acids: CAWSLVQVNEKLFF. Together with reference TRBV30 and TRBJ1-4, the CDR3 gives the full variable domain: SQTIHQWPATLVQPVGSPLSLECTVEGTSNPNLYWYRQAAGRGLQLLFYSVGIGQISSEVPQNLSASRPQDRQFILSSKKLLLSDSGFYLCAWSLVQVNEKLFFGSGTQLSVL.

This rearrangement joins TRBV5-1 to TRBJ1-2; no definite D call. Germline V gene sequence: CDR1 SGHRS, CDR2 YFSETQ. The CDR3 is 12 residues long. V was cut by 0 bases and J by 8 bases, with 8 bases left in between. DNA for the CDR3: TGCGCCAGCAGCTTGGATTTTGGCGGCTACACCTTC. Amino acid sequence: CASSLDFGGYTF.

This clone is a singleton in its sample. The chain uses TRBV18 and TRBJ1-4, with 7 bases aligning to TRBD1. CDR1 KGHSH and CDR2 LQKENI come from the germline V gene. J lost 6 bases, V lost 2 bases, and 6 bases had no gene match. The CDR3 contains 15 residues. As DNA, the CDR3 is TGTGCCAGCTCACCAACATTGGGACAGTATGAAAAACTGTTTTTT. This codes for CASSPTLGQYEKLFF.